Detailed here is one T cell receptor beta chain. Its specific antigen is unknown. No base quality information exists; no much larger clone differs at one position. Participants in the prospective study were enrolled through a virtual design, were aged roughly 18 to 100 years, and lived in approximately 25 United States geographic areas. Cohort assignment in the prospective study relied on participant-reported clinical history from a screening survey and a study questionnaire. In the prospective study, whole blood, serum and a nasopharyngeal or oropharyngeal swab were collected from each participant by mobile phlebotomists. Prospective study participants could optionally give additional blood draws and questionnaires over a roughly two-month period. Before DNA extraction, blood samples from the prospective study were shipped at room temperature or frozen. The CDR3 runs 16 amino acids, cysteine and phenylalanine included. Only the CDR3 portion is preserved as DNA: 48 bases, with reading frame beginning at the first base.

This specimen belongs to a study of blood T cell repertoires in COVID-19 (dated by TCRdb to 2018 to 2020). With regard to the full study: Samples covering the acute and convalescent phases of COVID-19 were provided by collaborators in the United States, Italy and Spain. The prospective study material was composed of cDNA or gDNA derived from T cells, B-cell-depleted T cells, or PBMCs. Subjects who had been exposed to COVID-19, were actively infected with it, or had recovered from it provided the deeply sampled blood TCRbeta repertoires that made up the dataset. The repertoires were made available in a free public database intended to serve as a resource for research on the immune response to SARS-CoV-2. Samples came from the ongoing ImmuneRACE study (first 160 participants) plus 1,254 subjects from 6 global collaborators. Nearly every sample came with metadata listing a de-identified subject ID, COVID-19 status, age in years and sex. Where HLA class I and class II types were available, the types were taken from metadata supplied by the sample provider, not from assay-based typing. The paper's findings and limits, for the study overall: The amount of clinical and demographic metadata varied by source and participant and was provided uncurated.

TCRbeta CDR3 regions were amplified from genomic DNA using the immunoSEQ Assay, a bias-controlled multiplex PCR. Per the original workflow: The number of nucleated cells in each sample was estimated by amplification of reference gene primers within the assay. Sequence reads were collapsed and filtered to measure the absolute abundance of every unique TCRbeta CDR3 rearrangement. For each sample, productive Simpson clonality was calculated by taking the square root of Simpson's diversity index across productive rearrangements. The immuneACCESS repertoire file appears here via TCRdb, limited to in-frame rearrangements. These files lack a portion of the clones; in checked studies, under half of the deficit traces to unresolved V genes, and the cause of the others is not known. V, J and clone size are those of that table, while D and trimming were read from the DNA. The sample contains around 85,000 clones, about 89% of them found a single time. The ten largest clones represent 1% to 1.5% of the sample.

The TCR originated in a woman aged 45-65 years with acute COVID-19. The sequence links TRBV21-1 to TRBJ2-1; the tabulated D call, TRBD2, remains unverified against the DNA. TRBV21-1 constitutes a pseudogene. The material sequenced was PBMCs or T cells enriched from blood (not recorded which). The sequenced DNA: TGTGCCAGCAGCAAAGATTTAACTAGCGGGAAGCATGAGCAGTTCTTC. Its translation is CASSKDLTSGKHEQFF.